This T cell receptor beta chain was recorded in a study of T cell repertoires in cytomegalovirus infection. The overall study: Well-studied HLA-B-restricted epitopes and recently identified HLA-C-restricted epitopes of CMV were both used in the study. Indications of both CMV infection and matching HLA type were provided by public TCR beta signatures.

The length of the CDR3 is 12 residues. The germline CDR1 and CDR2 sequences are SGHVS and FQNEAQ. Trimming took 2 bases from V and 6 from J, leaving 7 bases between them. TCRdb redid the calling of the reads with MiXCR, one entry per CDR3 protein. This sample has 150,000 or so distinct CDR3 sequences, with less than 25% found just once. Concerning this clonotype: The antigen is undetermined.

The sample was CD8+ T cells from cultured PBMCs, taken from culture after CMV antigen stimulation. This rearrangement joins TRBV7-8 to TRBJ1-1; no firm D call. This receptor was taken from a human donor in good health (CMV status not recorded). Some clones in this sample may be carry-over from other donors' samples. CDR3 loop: CASSLMSSEAFF. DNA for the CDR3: TGTGCCAGCAGCTTAATGTCGTCTGAAGCTTTCTTT.